This T cell receptor (beta chain) was identified during a study of CD8 T cells in Susac syndrome (dated by TCRdb to the late 2010s). Study-wide context: Among the sequenced Susac syndrome patients, 5 or 6 had clinically active disease and 8 or 9 were in clinical remission. The study used repertoire sequencing to test whether antigen drove CD8+ T cell activation and differentiation in Susac syndrome. Susac syndrome patients were therapy-naive, on corticosteroids (some also receiving IVIg), or on IVIg alone at blood withdrawal. The study compared CD8+ T cell repertoire clonality among about a dozen healthy donors, approximately 14 Susac syndrome patients and roughly 15 multiple sclerosis patients.

High-throughput TCR beta sequencing profiled peripheral blood CD8+ and CD4+ T cells from healthy donors, Susac syndrome patients and multiple sclerosis patients. The Susac syndrome patients fulfilled recently defined diagnostic criteria for definite or probable disease. Bulk CD8+ and CD4+ T cells were purified by magnetic negative isolation, while CD8+ TEMRA cells were enriched using FACS. Blood was collected in EDTA tubes and processed within 24 hours, with PBMCs isolated through density gradient centrifugation. PBMCs intended for TCR sequencing were cryopreserved in liquid nitrogen and thawed later in a water bath at 37 degrees C. Purity of sorted or isolated CD4+, CD8+ and CD8+ TEMRA cells was at least 90%. About this clonotype: It lacks a known antigen. No base quality information exists; no much larger clone differs at one position.

RNA was extracted with the RNeasy kit and roughly 0.45 to 1 ug was reverse transcribed using random hexamers. The immunoSEQ multiplex PCR assay, covering 54 Vbeta and 13 Jbeta segments, was used to amplify TCR beta CDR3 regions. PCR amplification bias was corrected using a synthetic template baseline for primer optimization and computational correction. In the authors' own workflow: Reads were annotated to V, D and J genes according to IMGT and were analyzed with immunoSEQ Analyzer, with only productive sequences retained. To calculate clonality, Shannon entropy was normalized by log2 of the number of productive unique sequences and then subtracted from one. For each patient and control, public and private clones were evaluated within the 100 most prevalent clones. A clone was defined as Susac-specific if it was absent from the healthy and MS cohorts, from 1052 published viral clones and from other ImmuneACCESS disease sequences. The raw public data were reprocessed by TCRdb itself: fastp quality trimming at Q25, MiXCR clonotype calling, in-frame beta chains only. Each CDR3 protein appears once, grouped with its most common genes and DNA. The authors' filters were not applied to this entry. This sample gives roughly 100,000 distinct CDR3 sequences in total; approximately 95% of them show up just once. Around 0.38% of the sample goes to the ten largest clones.

What the authors observed across the whole study: Susac syndrome CD8+ repertoires showed clonal expansion, highest in CD8+ TEMRA cells and greater in clinically active than remitting patients. The study acknowledged that relatively few individuals were included in the TCR sequencing and HLA analysis. In the total CD8+ and CD8+ TEMRA repertoires, 15 to 20 and five Susac-specific public clones, respectively, were identified.

CDR1 and CDR2 were assigned from the germline V gene (reference sequence) as PRHDT and FYEKMQ. Germline trimming: 1 base from V, 10 bases from J; junction bases outside gene matches: 9. The CDR3 spans 17 residues, from the cysteine through the phenylalanine. Only CDR3 DNA remains: 51 bases, in frame from the first base. The material sequenced was CD8+ T cells from PBMCs. The sequence is built from TRBV13 and TRBJ2-1; TRBD2 lines up with 14 middle nucleotides. The receptor was derived from a human donor with Susac syndrome. In nucleotides, the sequence is TGTGCCAGCAGCTTAGAGCCGACTAGCGGGGGGGCCGAGGAGCAGTTCTTC. Translation gives CASSLEPTSGGAEEQFF.